This TCR beta chain was captured in a study of T cells in localized non-small cell lung cancer. Study-level results: In adjacent lung appeared a median about 58 of the top 100 tumor clones. Among blood samples, higher T cell density accompanied longer overall survival. Measurement of T cell clonality placed uninvolved adjacent lung highest, above the level in tumor. Because only a single region of the tumor was sequenced, heterogeneity remains possible.

Generated by immunoSEQ multiplex PCR, the TCRdb table keeps only in-frame clones and is missing some. The data contain approximately 72,000 clones, about four fifths of them singletons. Germline V lookup: CDR1 SGDLS, CDR2 YYNGEE. This CDR3 contains 14 residues. V dropped 1 base and J dropped 0 bases, with 6 bases sitting between them. Regarding this clone: Its antigen is currently unknown.

This sample comprised peripheral blood, obtained before any cancer treatment. The clonotype was recovered from a female donor at least 60 years old with stage I lung adenocarcinoma. V is TRBV9 and J is TRBJ2-3; D not certain. CDR3 sequence (DNA): TGTGCCAGCAGCGTACAGGATAGCACAGATACGCAGTATTTT. It encodes CASSVQDSTDTQYF.